The present T cell receptor (beta chain) was sequenced within a study of blood T cell repertoires in COVID-19 (dated by TCRdb to 2019 to 2021). With respect to the entire study: Collaborator samples came from the United States, Italy and Spain and covered acute and convalescent phases of COVID-19. The material from the prospective study consisted of cDNA or gDNA derived from T cells, B-cell-depleted T cells, or PBMCs. The dataset comprised deeply sampled blood TCRbeta repertoires from subjects exposed to, actively infected with, or recovered from COVID-19. A freely available public database, intended as a resource for researchers studying the immune response to SARS-CoV-2, is where the repertoires were released. The samples were drawn from the first 160 participants of the ongoing ImmuneRACE study and from 950 to 1,500 subjects provided by 6 global collaborators. The sample metadata nearly always contained a de-identified subject ID, COVID-19 status, age in years and sex. Where available, HLA class I and class II types were obtained from metadata supplied by the sample provider rather than from assay-based typing.

Collaborating institutions collected whole blood in K2EDTA tubes following their own protocols. Collaborator samples were shipped for TCRbeta analysis as frozen whole blood, isolated PBMCs, or DNA extracted from either sample type. Comment on this clone: This clone's antigen is unknown. Within one base of it there is no much larger clone, and no base qualities were kept.

General findings and caveats noted by the study authors: The amount of clinical and demographic metadata varied by source and participant and was provided uncurated.

TCRbeta CDR3 regions were amplified from genomic DNA by means of the immunoSEQ Assay, a bias-controlled multiplex PCR. In the original analysis: Within the assay, amplification of reference gene primers was used to estimate how many nucleated cells each sample contained. Sequence reads were collapsed and filtered to measure the absolute abundance of every unique TCRbeta CDR3 rearrangement. For each sample, productive Simpson clonality was calculated as the square root of Simpson's diversity index across productive rearrangements. This is the immuneACCESS table as TCRdb keeps it, with only in-frame sequences that have V and J called. A part of the clones is gone; compared with another copy, unresolved V genes explain less than half, and the rest is unexplained. From that table come the V and J calls and clone size; the DNA was used to work out D and trimming. Here the sample has approximately 100,000 clones; more than 80% occur a single time. The ten top clones hold approximately 3.5% of the sample.

Input material: peripheral blood. The TCR originated in a woman aged 60 to 75 with acute or convalescent COVID-19.

The CDR3 here reads CASSLDGRRSYEQYF. The DNA sequence is as follows: TGTGCCAGCAGTTTAGACGGGAGAAGGAGCTACGAGCAGTACTTC. The chain joins TRBV27 to TRBJ2-7, with TRBD2 tentatively as D gene (6 bases match). The germline V gene (reference sequence) gives CDR1 as MNHEY and CDR2 as SMNVEV. Spanning cysteine to phenylalanine, the CDR3 consists of 15 amino acids. The CDR3 DNA has 45 bases and is translated from base 1. V and J are truncated by 2 bases and 3 bases respectively, leaving an intervening sequence of 14 bases.